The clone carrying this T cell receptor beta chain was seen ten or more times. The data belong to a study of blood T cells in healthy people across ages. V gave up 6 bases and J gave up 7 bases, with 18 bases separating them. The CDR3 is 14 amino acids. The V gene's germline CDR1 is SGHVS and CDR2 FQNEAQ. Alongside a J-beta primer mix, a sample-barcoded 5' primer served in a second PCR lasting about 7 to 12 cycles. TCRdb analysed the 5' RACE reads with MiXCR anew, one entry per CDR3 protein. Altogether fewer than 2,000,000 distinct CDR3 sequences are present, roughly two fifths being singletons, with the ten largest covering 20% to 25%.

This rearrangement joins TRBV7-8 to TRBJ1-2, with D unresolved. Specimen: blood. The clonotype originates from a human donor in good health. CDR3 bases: TGTGCCAGCAGGTCCTTCGAAGGAAGAGGTGGCTACACCTTC. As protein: CASRSFEGRGGYTF.